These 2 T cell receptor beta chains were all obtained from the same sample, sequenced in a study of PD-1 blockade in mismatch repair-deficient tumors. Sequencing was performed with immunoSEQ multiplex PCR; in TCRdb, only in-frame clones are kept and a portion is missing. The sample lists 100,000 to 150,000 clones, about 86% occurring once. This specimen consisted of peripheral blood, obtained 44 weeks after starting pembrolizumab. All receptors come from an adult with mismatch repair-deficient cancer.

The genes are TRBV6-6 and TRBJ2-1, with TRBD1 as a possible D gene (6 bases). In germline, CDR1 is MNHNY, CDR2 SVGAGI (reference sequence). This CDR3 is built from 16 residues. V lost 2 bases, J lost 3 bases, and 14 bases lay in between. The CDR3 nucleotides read TGTGCCAGCAGTTACCCTGATACAGGGTTCTACAATGAGCAGTTCTTC. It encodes CASSYPDTGFYNEQFF.

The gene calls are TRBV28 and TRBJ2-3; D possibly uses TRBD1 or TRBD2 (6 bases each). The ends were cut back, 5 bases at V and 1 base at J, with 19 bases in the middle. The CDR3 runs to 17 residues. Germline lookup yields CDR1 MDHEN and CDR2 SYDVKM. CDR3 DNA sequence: TGTGCCAGCAGTCTCTATTATAGGGGGACTGGCACAGATACGCAGTATTTT. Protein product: CASSLYYRGTGTDTQYF.